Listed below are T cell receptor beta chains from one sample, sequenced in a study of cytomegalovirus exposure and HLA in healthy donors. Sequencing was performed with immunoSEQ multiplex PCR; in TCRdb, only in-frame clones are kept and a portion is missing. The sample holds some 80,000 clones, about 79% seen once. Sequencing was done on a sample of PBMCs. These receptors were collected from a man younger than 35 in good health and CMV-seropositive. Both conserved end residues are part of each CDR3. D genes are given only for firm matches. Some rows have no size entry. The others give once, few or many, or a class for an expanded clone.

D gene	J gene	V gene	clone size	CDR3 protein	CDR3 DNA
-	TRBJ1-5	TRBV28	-	CASSAGGGGNQPQHF	TGTGCCAGCAGTGCCGGGGGGGGCGGCAATCAGCCCCAGCATTTT
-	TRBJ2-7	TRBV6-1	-	CASSEGQGTEQYF	TGTGCCAGCAGTGAAGGCCAGGGTACCGAGCAGTACTTC
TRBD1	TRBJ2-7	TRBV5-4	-	CASSLDRGGEQYF	TGTGCCAGCAGCTTGGACAGGGGCGGCGAGCAGTACTTC
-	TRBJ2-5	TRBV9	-	CASSPDLIQETQYF	TGTGCCAGCAGCCCAGACTTAATTCAAGAGACCCAGTACTTC
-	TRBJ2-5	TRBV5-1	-	CASSLTNNQETQYF	TGCGCCAGCAGCTTGACGAACAACCAAGAGACCCAGTACTTC
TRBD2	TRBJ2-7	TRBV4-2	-	CASSHASGTLYEQYF	TGTGCCAGCAGCCACGCGAGCGGGACCCTTTACGAGCAGTACTTC
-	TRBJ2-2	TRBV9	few	CASSVVSHAGELFF	TGTGCCAGCAGCGTAGTTAGCCACGCCGGGGAGCTGTTTTTT
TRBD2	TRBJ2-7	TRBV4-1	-	CASSQEDGRPNEQYF	TGCGCCAGCAGCCAAGAGGACGGGAGGCCTAACGAGCAGTACTTC
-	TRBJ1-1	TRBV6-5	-	CASRYAGSGNTEAFF	TGTGCCAGCAGATATGCGGGGAGCGGTAACACTGAAGCTTTCTTT
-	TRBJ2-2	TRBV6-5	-	CASHGEVGELFF	TGTGCCAGCCATGGAGAGGTGGGGGAGCTGTTTTTT
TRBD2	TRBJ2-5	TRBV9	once	CASKSEREGETQYF	TGTGCCAGCAAATCCGAGCGGGAGGGAGAGACCCAGTACTTC
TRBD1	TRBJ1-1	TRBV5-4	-	CASSDGTGFSNTEAFF	TGTGCCAGCAGCGACGGGACAGGGTTCTCGAACACTGAAGCTTTCTTT
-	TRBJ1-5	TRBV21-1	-	CASSRPGVSQHF	TGTGCCAGCAGCAGGCCTGGAGTGAGCCAGCATTTT
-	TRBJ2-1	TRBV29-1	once	CSVDHPRGEQFF	TGCAGCGTTGATCATCCTCGGGGTGAGCAGTTCTTC
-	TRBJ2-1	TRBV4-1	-	CASSQVGLRAGGNEQFF	TGCGCCAGCAGCCAAGTGGGCCTCCGTGCAGGTGGTAATGAGCAGTTCTTC
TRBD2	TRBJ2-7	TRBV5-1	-	CASSATSGINDEQYF	TGCGCCAGCAGCGCCACTAGCGGGATTAACGACGAGCAGTACTTC
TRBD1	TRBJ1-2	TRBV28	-	CASSFRGNYGYTF	TGTGCCAGCAGTTTCAGGGGGAACTATGGCTACACCTTC
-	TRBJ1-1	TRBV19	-	CASSPRVDTEAFF	TGTGCCAGTAGTCCGCGGGTAGACACTGAAGCTTTCTTT
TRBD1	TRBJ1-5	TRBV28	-	CASSSGQGNQPQHF	TGTGCCAGCAGTTCGGGACAGGGCAATCAGCCCCAGCATTTT
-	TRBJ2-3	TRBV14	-	CASSPRLSDTQYF	TGTGCCAGCAGCCCCCGGTTATCAGATACGCAGTATTTT
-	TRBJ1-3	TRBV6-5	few	CASSSGQTSGNTIYF	TGTGCCAGCAGTTCCGGACAGACCTCTGGAAACACCATATATTTT
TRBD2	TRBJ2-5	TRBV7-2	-	CASSLVPLAGETQYF	TGTGCCAGCAGCTTAGTGCCACTAGCGGGAGAGACCCAGTACTTC
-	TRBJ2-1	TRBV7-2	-	CASSLGAGKGEQFF	TGTGCCAGCAGCTTAGGGGCGGGAAAGGGTGAGCAGTTCTTC
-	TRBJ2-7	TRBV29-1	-	CSARLDFEQYF	TGCAGCGCCCGACTAGATTTCGAGCAGTACTTC
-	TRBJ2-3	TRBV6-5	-	CASSYYRRSSTDTQYF	TGTGCCAGCAGTTACTATAGGCGGTCTAGCACAGATACGCAGTATTTT
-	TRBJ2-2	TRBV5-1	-	CASSSEPLASGELFF	TGCGCCAGCAGCTCAGAACCTCTAGCCTCCGGGGAGCTGTTTTTT
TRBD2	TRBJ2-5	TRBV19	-	CASSTRTNLRTGTSGIETQYF	TGTGCCAGTAGTACCCGAACTAATCTTAGGACTGGGACTAGCGGAATAGAGACCCAGTACTTC
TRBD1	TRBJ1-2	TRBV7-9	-	CASSQNDRGPNYGYTF	TGTGCCAGCAGCCAAAATGACAGGGGCCCTAACTATGGCTACACCTTC
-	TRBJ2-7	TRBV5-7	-	CASSSTESSYEQYF	TGTGCCAGCAGCTCCACAGAAAGCTCCTACGAGCAGTACTTC
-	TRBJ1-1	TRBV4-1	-	CASSQQQVMNTEAFF	TGCGCCAGCAGCCAGCAACAGGTAATGAACACTGAAGCTTTCTTT
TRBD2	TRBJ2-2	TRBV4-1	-	CASSPRGRDSGSSPGELFF	TGCGCCAGCAGCCCCCGGGGAAGGGATAGCGGGTCAAGTCCGGGGGAGCTGTTTTTT
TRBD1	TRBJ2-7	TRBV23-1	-	CASSQYRGTGGAEQYF	TGCGCCAGCAGTCAATATCGAGGGACAGGGGGCGCCGAGCAGTACTTC
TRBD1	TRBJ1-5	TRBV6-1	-	CASRDRGGWQPQHF	TGTGCCAGCAGAGACAGGGGTGGTTGGCAGCCCCAGCATTTT
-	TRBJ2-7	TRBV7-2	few	CASSLGPQDEQYF	TGTGCCAGCAGCTTAGGGCCTCAGGACGAGCAGTACTTC
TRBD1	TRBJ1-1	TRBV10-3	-	CAIRETGSTEAFF	TGTGCCATCAGGGAGACAGGGTCCACTGAAGCTTTCTTT
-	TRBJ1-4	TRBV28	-	CASSAGNEKLFF	TGTGCCAGCAGCGCGGGGAATGAAAAACTGTTTTTT
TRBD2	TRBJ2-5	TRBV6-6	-	CASSPTSEVPTQYF	TGTGCCAGCAGTCCGACTAGCGAAGTTCCGACCCAGTACTTC
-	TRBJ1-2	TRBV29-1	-	CSVVKRVQADGPNYGYTF	TGCAGCGTTGTAAAGAGGGTTCAAGCCGACGGACCTAACTATGGCTACACCTTC
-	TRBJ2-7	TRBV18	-	CASSPRVSYEQYF	TGTGCCAGCTCACCGCGGGTTTCCTACGAGCAGTACTTC
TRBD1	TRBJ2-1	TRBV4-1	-	CASSQLPRDRVWFF	TGCGCCAGCAGCCAACTTCCCCGGGACAGGGTTTGGTTCTTC
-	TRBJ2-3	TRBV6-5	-	CASSVRGIADTQYF	TGTGCCAGCAGTGTCCGAGGTATTGCAGATACGCAGTATTTT
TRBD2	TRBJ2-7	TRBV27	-	CASSRGVLGREQYF	TGTGCCAGCAGCCGGGGAGTTCTCGGGAGGGAGCAGTACTTC
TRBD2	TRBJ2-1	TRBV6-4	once	CASSVLAGGCEQFF	TGTGCCAGCAGTGTGTTAGCGGGGGGGTGTGAGCAGTTCTTC
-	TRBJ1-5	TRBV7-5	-	CARSRSPSGQDNQPQHF	TGTGCCAGAAGCCGATCCCCGTCGGGACAAGACAATCAGCCCCAGCATTTT
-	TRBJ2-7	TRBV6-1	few	CASSEMSSIYEQYF	TGTGCCAGCAGTGAGATGTCATCTATTTACGAGCAGTACTTC
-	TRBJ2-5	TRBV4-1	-	CASSQEGAETQYF	TGCGCCAGCAGCCAAGAAGGAGCAGAGACCCAGTACTTC
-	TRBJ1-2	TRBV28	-	CASSFVGLANYGYTF	TGTGCCAGCAGTTTTGTGGGGCTTGCTAACTATGGCTACACCTTC
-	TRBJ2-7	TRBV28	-	CASSILGYEQYF	TGTGCCAGCAGCATACTAGGCTACGAGCAGTACTTC
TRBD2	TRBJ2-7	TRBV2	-	CASSEALLAGVFYEQYF	TGTGCCAGCAGTGAAGCGCTTTTAGCGGGAGTTTTCTACGAGCAGTACTTC
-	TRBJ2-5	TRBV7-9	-	CASSVQAHETQYF	TGTGCCAGCAGTGTACAGGCCCATGAGACCCAGTACTTC